These 16 T cell receptor beta chains came from one sample sequenced in a study of blood T cell repertoires in COVID-19. The repertoire was sequenced with immunoSEQ multiplex PCR; TCRdb's copy has only in-frame clones and lacks some. The top ten hold 1.6% of the sample, which has a few hundred thousand clones, about 87% seen once. What was sequenced was peripheral blood. The receptors derive from a woman aged 30 to 39 with COVID-19, enrolled during active disease.

The chain employs TRBV11-2 and TRBJ1-1; 8 nucleotides match TRBD1. Germline-derived CDR1 and CDR2 are SGHAT and FQNNGV. CDR3 size: 13 residues. V shed 5 bases and J 3 bases; nucleotides not matched to a gene: 2. The DNA of the CDR3 is TGTGCCAGCAGCCTGACAGGGGACACTGAAGCTTTCTTT. It yields the protein CASSLTGDTEAFF.

The V and J genes are TRBV28 and TRBJ1-2; 8 positions agree with TRBD1. J gave up 4 bases and V 3 bases, and 4 bases lay outside the gene matches. CDR1 MDHEN and CDR2 SYDVKM come from the germline V gene. The CDR3 spans 14 residues. CDR3 region: CASSLDRAPYGYTF. CDR3 sequence (DNA): TGTGCCAGCAGTTTGGACAGGGCCCCCTATGGCTACACCTTC.

The chain recombines TRBV3-1 (or the pseudogene TRBV3-2) with TRBJ1-6, with a possible D match to TRBD1 (6 bases). Germline V gene data show CDR1 as LGHDT and CDR2 as YNNKEL (reference sequence). The CDR3 spans 14 residues. V was cut by 4 bases and J by 5 bases, with 9 bases left in between. As DNA, the CDR3 is TGTGCCAGCAGCCGGACAGATGATAATTCACCCCTCCACTTT. Encoded protein: CASSRTDDNSPLHF.

The rearrangement joins TRBV28 to TRBJ2-5, with 8 nucleotides matching TRBD2. This CDR3 contains 16 residues. Germline V gives CDR1 MDHEN, CDR2 SYDVKM. J lost 1 base, V lost 2 bases, and 6 bases had no gene match. CDR3 protein: CASSLGAGGFQETQYF. The CDR3 region has the DNA TGTGCCAGCAGTTTAGGCGCGGGGGGATTCCAAGAGACCCAGTACTTC. The full variable domain, rest sourced from reference TRBV28 and TRBJ2-5, is DVKVTQSSRYLVKRTGEKVFLECVQDMDHENMFWYRQDPGLGLRLIYFSYDVKMKEKGDIPEGYSVSREKKERFSLILESASTNQTSMYLCASSLGAGGFQETQYFGPGTRLLVL.

V gene TRBV7-2 combines with J gene TRBJ1-6, with D unclear. The CDR3 spans 14 residues. Germline values: CDR1 SGHTA, CDR2 FQGNSA. V lost 2 bases, J lost 6 bases, and 8 bases lay in between. In DNA, the CDR3 is TGTGCCAGCAGCTTACCGCTAGGTAATTCACCCCTCCACTTT. Residues: CASSLPLGNSPLHF.

The count of this clone is one. This chain connects TRBV27 to TRBJ2-4; 7 bases agree with TRBD2. The CDR3 spans 12 residues. With 6 bases clipped from V and 9 bases from J, the junction kept 5 bases outside the gene matches. Germline V gene lookup returns CDR1 MNHEY and CDR2 SMNVEV (reference sequence). The CDR3: CASSPREGIQYF. CDR3 nucleotide sequence: TGTGCCAGCAGCCCCAGGGAGGGCATTCAGTACTTC.

This chain joins TRBV6-5 and TRBJ1-4, with D possibly being TRBD1 (5 bases). The CDR3 runs 14 residues. V lost 6 bases and J 7 bases, leaving 15 bases between the germline ends. Germline V CDR1 and CDR2: MNHEY, SVGAGI. In nucleotides, the CDR3 is TGTGCCAGCAGCCCAGTTACCGGGGGTGAAAAACTGTTTTTT. It specifies CASSPVTGGEKLFF.

The V call is TRBV3-1 (or the pseudogene TRBV3-2), the J call TRBJ2-1, with TRBD2 identical over 10 bases. CDR3 size: 19 residues. Trimming cost V 0 bases and J 3 bases; bases outside gene matches: 11. Germline V gene lookup returns CDR1 LGHDT and CDR2 YNNKEL (reference sequence). CDR3 sequence reads: CASSQEGRVAGGNYNEQFF. CDR3 bases: TGTGCCAGCAGCCAAGAAGGGAGAGTAGCGGGGGGCAACTACAATGAGCAGTTCTTC.

The chain employs TRBV5-5 and TRBJ2-2; 8 nucleotides line up with TRBD1. The CDR3 consists of 18 residues. Germline V lookup: CDR1 SGHKS, CDR2 YYEKEE (reference sequence). Trimming removed 2 bases from V and 7 bases from J; junction bases left unmatched: 16. The CDR3 DNA is TGTGCCAGCAGCTTACGGACAGGGTCCTTCTTCGGGGTCGGGGAGCTGTTTTTT. It translates to CASSLRTGSFFGVGELFF.

The rearrangement links TRBV10-1 to TRBJ2-5, with 10 bases identical to TRBD1. In germline, CDR1 is WNHNN, CDR2 SYGVQD (reference sequence). V lost 7 bases and J lost 3; bases outside the gene matches: 2. The CDR3 runs to 13 residues. The CDR3 bases are TGCGCCAGCAACGGACAGGGGGAAGAGACCCAGTACTTC. Its translation: CASNGQGEETQYF.

The rearrangement links TRBV7-9 to TRBJ2-2; 9 bases match TRBD2. Germline CDR1 and CDR2: SEHNR and FQNEAQ (reference sequence). This CDR3 contains 17 residues. The V gene end was trimmed by 2 bases and the J gene end by 1 base; junction bases not matched to a gene: 5. The CDR3, as DNA: TGTGCCAGCAGCTTACGCGGGGGGGCAGAGAACACCGGGGAGCTGTTTTTT. Translating it yields CASSLRGGAENTGELFF.

As DNA, the CDR3 is TGTGCCAGCAGTTTATCGTCGGTTGGGGAGCTGTTTTTT. Protein product: CASSLSSVGELFF. This chain links TRBV27 with TRBJ2-2; D is ambiguous. Germline CDR1 is MNHEY and CDR2 is SMNVEV (reference sequence). The CDR3 has 13 residues. V dropped 0 bases and J dropped 8 bases, with 7 bases sitting between them.

This sequence joins TRBV3-1 (or the pseudogene TRBV3-2) and TRBJ2-5; D unclear. The CDR3 consists of 21 residues. V lost 1 base and J 2 bases, leaving 29 bases between the germline ends. Germline values: CDR1 LGHDT, CDR2 YNNKEL (reference sequence). DNA for the CDR3: TGTGCCAGCAGCCAAGTTTTCCGGGTGCTCACACACACTGGATTACAAGAGACCCAGTACTTC. Its translation is CASSQVFRVLTHTGLQETQYF.

The V gene is TRBV21-1, the J gene TRBJ1-6; the DNA was not used to check the table's D call, TRBD1. TRBV21-1 is a known pseudogene. This CDR3 contains 16 residues. CDR3 amino acids: CASSNNPGQEYSPLHF. The CDR3 DNA follows: TGTGCCAGCAGCAATAACCCGGGACAGGAGTATTCACCCCTCCACTTT.

The chain is built from TRBV5-1 and TRBJ1-2; no definite D call. The germline V and J ends were trimmed by 3 bases and 0 bases, with 18 bases remaining between them. CDR3 length equals 17 residues. Germline assignment: CDR1 SGHRS and CDR2 YFSETQ. CDR3 in DNA: TGCGCCAGCAGCTACCCAGCAGAAGAGGAATCTAACTATGGCTACACCTTC. Its protein product is CASSYPAEEESNYGYTF.

Worth noting for this clone: A read error may account for a junction end that differs from germline. The chain is built from TRBV7-7 and TRBJ1-1; no firm D call. The length of the CDR3 is 13 residues. Germline CDR1 SSHAT, CDR2 FNYEAQ (reference sequence). The CDR3 is CASSSRVGTEAFF. CDR3 sequence (DNA): TGTGCTAGCAGCTCTCGGGTGGGCACTGAAGCTTTCTTT. Supplemented by reference TRBV7-7 and TRBJ1-1, the full variable domain reads GAGVSQSPRYKVTKRGQDVTLRCDPISSHATLYWYQQALGQGPEFLTYFNYEAQPDKSGLPSDRFSAERPEGSISTLTIQRTEQRDSAMYRCASSSRVGTEAFFGQGTRLTVV.